This TCR beta chain was captured in a study of brain T cells in children with intractable seizures. Measured with immunoSEQ multiplex PCR; TCRdb has only the in-frame clones, and not every one. The profile shows 300,000 to 400,000 clones, approximately 93% of them singletons. This clone showed up just a few times. Its antigen remains unknown. Study-wide points: Absence of clones before surgery may stem from lower sequencing depth.

CDR3 length equals 14 residues. Germline V gene lookup returns CDR1 SEHNR and CDR2 FQNEAQ (reference sequence). V was cut by 0 bases and J by 0 bases, with 6 bases left in between. Time point described: blood from clinic visit 5 months post-surgery; TSC patient then seizure free. The sequenced cases were selected for having the highest brain T cell transcript signatures. Patients received at least one anti-epileptic drug before surgery. The sample here was peripheral blood, taken approximately 5 months after surgery. This receptor was identified in a boy in the first two years of life with tuberous sclerosis and intractable seizures. The chain joins TRBV7-9 to TRBJ2-7, with no clear D. CDR3: CASSLASLSYEQYF. CDR3 sequence (DNA): TGTGCCAGCAGCTTAGCTAGCCTCTCCTACGAGCAGTACTTC. Full variable domain (missing parts from reference TRBV7-9 and TRBJ2-7): DTGVSQNPRHKITKRGQNVTFRCDPISEHNRLYWYRQTLGQGPEFLTYFQNEAQLEKSRLLSDRFSAERPKGSFSTLEIQRTEQGDSAMYLCASSLASLSYEQYFGPGTRLTVT.